Included here is one TCR beta chain sequence, with context. Antigen specificity is unknown. This sample was taken from a study of cytomegalovirus exposure and HLA in healthy donors. The PCR had 60 Vbeta and 13 Jbeta primers. Repertoires were generated with immunoSEQ multiplex PCR, while TCRdb's copy carries only in-frame clones and drops some. The sample has 170,000 or so clones, around four fifths seen once. Study-wide points: Cytomegalovirus-associated TCR beta chains were listed, numbering some 180. High specificity and sensitivity for cytomegalovirus status were reported for the classifier.

Germline V gene data show CDR1 as ENHRY and CDR2 as SYGVKD. V lost 6 bases and J lost 7; bases outside the gene matches: 3. CDR3 size: 13 residues. The clonotype comes from a woman aged 45 to 65 in good health and CMV-seropositive. The chain couples TRBV10-3 to TRBJ1-6; 7 bases line up with TRBD1. Sequencing was performed on PBMCs. The CDR3 sequence: CAISRDRNSPLHF. Written as DNA, the CDR3 is TGTGCCATCAGCCGGGACAGAAATTCACCCCTCCACTTT.